This T cell receptor (beta chain) was obtained from a study of T cells in Graves' hyperthyroidism and ophthalmopathy. TCR beta CDR3 regions were amplified from RNA transcripts. HTBI primers drove first-round RT-PCR of the TCR CDR3. Each CDR3 protein is one row after TCRdb ran MiXCR on the multiplex PCR reads. This table holds just over 550,000 distinct CDR3 sequences, about 45% found once. The CDR3 consists of 13 residues. Germline CDR1 and CDR2: ENHRY and SYGVKD. Points on this clonotype: Germline is not matched at one junction end, which may reflect a read error.

The TCR originated in a woman younger than 30 with Graves' hyperthyroidism. This chain links TRBV10-3 with TRBJ1-2; D not resolved. Specimen: peripheral blood or thyroid tissue (not recorded which). For the CDR3, the DNA is TGTGCCATCAACCCCGAGGGTCTACGGACTGAATCGTTC. Translation gives CAINPEGLRTESF.